These T cell receptor beta chains were read from a single sample in a study of a mutant IDH1 vaccine in newly diagnosed glioma. Clones were sequenced by immunoSEQ multiplex PCR, and TCRdb holds only the in-frame ones, with some missing. This sample yields roughly 70,000 clones, of which around 85% are seen a single time; around 3% belongs to the top ten. Sequenced material: PBMCs, taken from a glioma patient treated with radiotherapy, temozolomide or both. The receptors originated from a man aged 25 to 40 with glioma. The CDR3 runs from the conserved cysteine through the conserved F or W. D genes are given only for firm matches. Clone size is stated in some rows and not others, as once, few, many or a class when expanded.

size: NA; V: TRBV9; J: TRBJ2-3; D: NA; length: 16; CDR3: CASSHRDSKVADTQYF; DNA: TGTGCCAGCAGCCATCGGGACTCCAAGGTAGCCGATACGCAGTATTTT
size: NA; V: TRBV5-4; J: TRBJ1-2; D: NA; length: 15; CDR3: CASSSNRNANYGYTF; DNA: TGTGCCAGCAGCTCGAACAGGAACGCTAACTATGGCTACACCTTC
size: NA; V: TRBV6-1; J: TRBJ1-6; D: NA; length: 15; CDR3: CASSEMGLGNSPLHF; DNA: TGTGCCAGCAGTGAAATGGGCCTGGGAAATTCACCCCTCCACTTT
size: NA; V: TRBV5-4; J: TRBJ2-5; D: TRBD1; length: 17; CDR3: CASSRPDRGRHQETQYF; DNA: TGTGCCAGCAGCCGGCCGGACAGGGGGCGACACCAAGAGACCCAGTACTTC
size: NA; V: TRBV25-1; J: TRBJ2-4; D: NA; length: 14; CDR3: CASSDSLAKNIQYF; DNA: TGTGCCAGCAGTGACAGTTTGGCCAAAAACATTCAGTACTTC
size: NA; V: TRBV5-1; J: TRBJ1-1; D: NA; length: 12; CDR3: CASSFIEGNWFF; DNA: TGCGCCAGCAGCTTTATAGAAGGGAATTGGTTCTTT
size: NA; V: TRBV28; J: TRBJ2-5; D: NA; length: 14; CDR3: CASSFEGGRETQYF; DNA: TGTGCCAGCAGTTTTGAGGGGGGCCGAGAGACCCAGTACTTC
size: NA; V: TRBV15; J: TRBJ1-2; D: NA; length: 13; CDR3: CATSENRRDGYTF; DNA: TGTGCCACCAGCGAAAACAGGAGGGACGGCTACACCTTC
size: NA; V: TRBV29-1; J: TRBJ2-3; D: NA; length: 13; CDR3: CSAGGGGADTQYF; DNA: TGCAGCGCTGGAGGAGGGGGGGCGGATACGCAGTATTTT
size: NA; V: TRBV10-2; J: TRBJ2-7; D: TRBD2; length: 17; CDR3: CASSESWLAGATYEQYF; DNA: TGCGCCAGCAGTGAGTCTTGGCTAGCGGGGGCAACCTACGAGCAGTACTTC
size: NA; V: TRBV30; J: TRBJ2-7; D: TRBD2; length: 14; CDR3: CAWDPTGRGYEQYF; DNA: TGTGCCTGGGACCCCACTGGGAGGGGCTACGAGCAGTACTTC
size: NA; V: TRBV5-1; J: TRBJ2-2; D: NA; length: 15; CDR3: CASSLGQGNTGELFF; DNA: TGCGCCAGCAGCTTGGGGCAGGGGAACACCGGGGAGCTGTTTTTT
size: NA; V: TRBV6-5; J: TRBJ1-2; D: TRBD1; length: 11; CDR3: CASLGTVRSTF; DNA: TGTGCCAGTCTAGGGACAGTCAGAAGTACCTTC
size: NA; V: TRBV7-9; J: TRBJ1-1; D: NA; length: 12; CDR3: CASRRGGTEAFF; DNA: TGTGCCAGCAGGCGGGGCGGGACTGAAGCTTTCTTT
size: once; V: TRBV7-2; J: TRBJ2-4; D: NA; length: 13; CDR3: CASRPSAIRPQYF; DNA: TGTGCCAGCAGACCATCCGCCATCCGGCCCCAGTACTTC
size: NA; V: TRBV18; J: TRBJ1-2; D: NA; length: 14; CDR3: CASSLQSSNYGYTF; DNA: TGTGCCAGCTCACTTCAGTCTTCTAACTATGGCTACACCTTC
size: NA; V: TRBV5-5; J: TRBJ1-1; D: NA; length: 13; CDR3: CASSYYRDTEAFF; DNA: TGTGCCAGCAGCTACTACAGGGATACTGAAGCTTTCTTT
size: NA; V: TRBV18; J: TRBJ1-5; D: NA; length: 16; CDR3: CASSPPGVVGNQPQHF; DNA: TGTGCCAGCTCACCCCCGGGTGTCGTCGGCAATCAGCCCCAGCATTTT
size: few; V: TRBV29-1; J: TRBJ1-1; D: NA; length: 11; CDR3: CSVPLVTEAFF; DNA: TGCAGCGTCCCCCTAGTTACTGAAGCTTTCTTT
size: NA; V: TRBV2; J: TRBJ1-5; D: NA; length: 14; CDR3: CASSENRPGGPQHF; DNA: TGTGCCAGCAGTGAAAATAGGCCTGGGGGGCCCCAGCATTTT
size: NA; V: TRBV2; J: TRBJ1-5; D: NA; length: 15; CDR3: CASSEAADMGQPQHF; DNA: TGTGCCAGCAGTGAAGCGGCGGACATGGGTCAGCCCCAGCATTTT
size: NA; V: TRBV5-1; J: TRBJ1-1; D: TRBD1; length: 15; CDR3: CASSLGTGEQGVAFF; DNA: TGCGCCAGCAGCTTGGGGACAGGGGAACAGGGGGTAGCTTTCTTT
size: NA; V: TRBV7-9; J: TRBJ1-2; D: NA; length: 10; CDR3: CASSPDGYTF; DNA: TGTGCCAGCAGCCCAGACGGCTACACCTTC
size: NA; V: TRBV10-2; J: TRBJ2-5; D: NA; length: 12; CDR3: CASYGAAGEQYF; DNA: TGCGCCAGCTACGGGGCCGCAGGGGAGCAGTACTTC
size: once; V: TRBV7-9; J: TRBJ1-1; D: TRBD1; length: 18; CDR3: CASSPPGRDRGPSTEAFF; DNA: TGTGCCAGCAGCCCCCCAGGGAGGGACAGGGGGCCGTCTACTGAAGCTTTCTTT
size: few; V: TRBV6-5; J: TRBJ1-4; D: NA; length: 16; CDR3: CASSYISGTRNEKLFF; DNA: TGTGCCAGCAGTTACATATCGGGGACCCGTAATGAAAAACTGTTTTTT
size: few; V: TRBV9; J: TRBJ2-1; D: NA; length: 15; CDR3: CASSVGDYTRNEQFF; DNA: TGTGCCAGCAGCGTAGGGGATTATACCCGGAATGAGCAGTTCTTC
size: NA; V: TRBV27; J: TRBJ1-1; D: NA; length: 13; CDR3: CASSLSLHTEAFF; DNA: TGTGCCAGCAGTTTATCCCTACACACTGAAGCTTTCTTT
size: NA; V: TRBV14; J: TRBJ1-1; D: TRBD1; length: 15; CDR3: CASSKRTGQYTEAFF; DNA: TGTGCCAGCAGCAAAAGGACAGGGCAATACACTGAAGCTTTCTTT
size: NA; V: TRBV15; J: TRBJ1-1; D: TRBD1; length: 17; CDR3: CATRPVEGAPMNTEAFF; DNA: TGTGCCACCAGGCCGGTGGAGGGGGCCCCCATGAACACTGAAGCTTTCTTT
size: NA; V: TRBV19; J: TRBJ2-1; D: NA; length: 14; CDR3: CASSKTGSYNEQFF; DNA: TGTGCCAGTAGTAAAACGGGGAGTTACAATGAGCAGTTCTTC
size: NA; V: TRBV15; J: TRBJ2-5; D: TRBD2; length: 15; CDR3: CATRRAGVSQETQYF; DNA: TGTGCCACTCGGCGGGCGGGGGTGTCCCAAGAGACCCAGTACTTC
size: few; V: TRBV19; J: TRBJ1-5; D: NA; length: 15; CDR3: CASGGALAGNQPQHF; DNA: TGTGCCAGTGGAGGGGCTTTGGCGGGCAATCAGCCCCAGCATTTT
size: NA; V: TRBV5-6; J: TRBJ1-2; D: NA; length: 13; CDR3: CASSLGDGYGYTF; DNA: TGTGCCAGCAGCTTGGGGGATGGCTATGGCTACACCTTC
size: NA; V: TRBV5-1; J: TRBJ2-7; D: NA; length: 13; CDR3: CASSLQPSYEQYF; DNA: TGCGCCAGCAGCTTACAGCCCTCCTACGAGCAGTACTTC
size: NA; V: TRBV5-1; J: TRBJ1-2; D: NA; length: 16; CDR3: CASSENLGHSNYGYTF; DNA: TGCGCCAGCAGCGAAAATCTGGGACACTCTAACTATGGCTACACCTTC
size: NA; V: TRBV7-9; J: TRBJ1-5; D: NA; length: 14; CDR3: CASSLMGMGEPQHF; DNA: TGTGCCAGCAGCTTAATGGGGATGGGAGAGCCCCAGCATTTT
size: NA; V: TRBV15; J: TRBJ1-1; D: NA; length: 14; CDR3: CATSRGIAAASAFF; DNA: TGTGCCACCAGCAGAGGTATTGCGGCAGCCTCGGCTTTCTTT
size: NA; V: TRBV6-4; J: TRBJ1-2; D: NA; length: 15; CDR3: CASSEVWGTNYGYTF; DNA: TGTGCCAGCAGTGAGGTTTGGGGGACTAACTATGGCTACACCTTC
size: NA; V: TRBV6-1; J: TRBJ2-7; D: TRBD1; length: 14; CDR3: CASSETGGPYEQYF; DNA: TGTGCCAGCAGTGAGACAGGGGGCCCCTACGAGCAGTACTTC
size: NA; V: TRBV2; J: TRBJ1-2; D: TRBD1; length: 14; CDR3: CASSPYGQDYGYTF; DNA: TGTGCCAGCAGCCCTTATGGACAGGACTATGGCTACACCTTC
size: NA; V: TRBV29-1; J: TRBJ1-5; D: NA; length: 13; CDR3: CSAAGGAGQPQHF; DNA: TGCAGCGCTGCCGGGGGCGCGGGTCAGCCCCAGCATTTT
size: NA; V: TRBV5-1; J: TRBJ2-2; D: NA; length: 19; CDR3: CASNRIRLLLAPRTGELFF; DNA: TGCGCCAGCAATAGGATAAGGTTGTTACTAGCCCCGCGCACCGGGGAGCTGTTTTTT
size: NA; V: TRBV27; J: TRBJ1-2; D: TRBD1; length: 15; CDR3: CASSLGQGGRRGYTF; DNA: TGTGCCAGCAGTTTGGGACAGGGAGGAAGGAGGGGCTACACCTTC
size: NA; V: TRBV28; J: TRBJ1-5; D: NA; length: 14; CDR3: CASSAPLGNQPQHF; DNA: TGTGCCAGCAGTGCCCCGCTGGGGAATCAGCCCCAGCATTTT
size: once; V: TRBV29-1; J: TRBJ1-2; D: NA; length: 12; CDR3: CSVAGVLGGYTF; DNA: TGCAGCGTTGCGGGGGTTTTGGGTGGCTACACCTTC
size: NA; V: TRBV11-3; J: TRBJ1-2; D: NA; length: 15; CDR3: CASSLAKGGSYGYTF; DNA: TGTGCCAGCAGCTTAGCCAAAGGGGGAAGCTATGGCTACACCTTC
size: NA; V: TRBV5-1; J: TRBJ2-7; D: NA; length: 14; CDR3: CASTRGTEGYEQYF; DNA: TGCGCCAGCACTCGGGGCACCGAAGGGTACGAGCAGTACTTC
size: NA; V: TRBV4-2; J: TRBJ2-7; D: TRBD2; length: 16; CDR3: CASSQGLRDGGYEQYF; DNA: TGTGCCAGCAGCCAGGGCCTTAGGGACGGGGGGTACGAGCAGTACTTC
size: NA; V: TRBV4-1; J: TRBJ2-2; D: NA; length: 15; CDR3: CASQGRGTNTGELFF; DNA: TGCGCCTCGCAGGGGCGGGGAACGAACACCGGGGAGCTGTTTTTT
size: NA; V: TRBV12-5; J: TRBJ1-1; D: NA; length: 13; CDR3: CASGLNGLTEAFF; DNA: TGTGCTAGTGGTTTGAATGGGTTGACCGAAGCTTTCTTT
size: NA; V: TRBV5-5; J: TRBJ1-1; D: TRBD1; length: 13; CDR3: CASLRQGNTEAFF; DNA: TGTGCCAGCCTTAGACAGGGGAACACTGAAGCTTTCTTT
size: NA; V: TRBV15; J: TRBJ1-6; D: NA; length: 12; CDR3: CATGQRNSPLHF; DNA: TGTGCCACAGGACAGAGAAATTCACCCCTCCACTTT
size: NA; V: TRBV30; J: TRBJ1-2; D: NA; length: 14; CDR3: CAWSGPGPMGGYTF; DNA: TGTGCCTGGAGCGGACCGGGCCCCATGGGAGGCTACACCTTC
size: few; V: TRBV6-5; J: TRBJ1-2; D: NA; length: 13; CDR3: CASSYSKVYGYTF; DNA: TGTGCCAGCAGTTACTCGAAGGTCTATGGCTACACCTTC
size: NA; V: TRBV6-5; J: TRBJ2-6; D: NA; length: 16; CDR3: CASSSQLESGANVLTF; DNA: TGTGCCAGCAGTTCACAACTGGAATCTGGGGCCAACGTCCTGACTTTC
size: NA; V: TRBV2; J: TRBJ2-7; D: NA; length: 14; CDR3: CASRHNSYQYEQYF; DNA: TGTGCCAGCAGGCATAACTCATACCAGTACGAGCAGTACTTC
size: NA; V: TRBV4-2; J: TRBJ2-2; D: NA; length: 14; CDR3: CASSQVQASGELFF; DNA: TGTGCCAGCAGCCAAGTACAGGCATCCGGGGAGCTGTTTTTT
size: NA; V: TRBV11-2; J: TRBJ2-3; D: NA; length: 16; CDR3: CASRLGIGLVTDTQYF; DNA: TGTGCCAGCAGGTTAGGAATAGGGCTGGTCACAGATACGCAGTATTTT